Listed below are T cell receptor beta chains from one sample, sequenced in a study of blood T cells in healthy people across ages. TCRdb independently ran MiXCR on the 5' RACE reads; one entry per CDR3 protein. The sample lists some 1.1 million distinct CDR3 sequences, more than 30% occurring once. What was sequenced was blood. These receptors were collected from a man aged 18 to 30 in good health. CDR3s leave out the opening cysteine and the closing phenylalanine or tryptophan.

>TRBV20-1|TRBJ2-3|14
SASTSARLGTDTQY
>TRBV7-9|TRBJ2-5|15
ASSFRPGQVSYNEQY
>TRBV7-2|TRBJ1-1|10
ASSAQGSEAF
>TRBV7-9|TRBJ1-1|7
ASSLSAF
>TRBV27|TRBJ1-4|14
ASSLSMGRGNEKLF
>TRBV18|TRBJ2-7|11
ATADGSSYEQY
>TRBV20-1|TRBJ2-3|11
SATRLVTDTQY
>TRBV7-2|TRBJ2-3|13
ASSERASRADTQY
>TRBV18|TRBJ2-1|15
ASSLLTGTSGGVEQF
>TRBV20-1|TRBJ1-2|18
SARDLVGGQGATLGYGYT
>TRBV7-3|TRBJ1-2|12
ASSLDSGNYGYT
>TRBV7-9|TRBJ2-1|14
ASSSTRGGLYNEQF
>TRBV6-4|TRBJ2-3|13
ASSLDRGHTDTQY
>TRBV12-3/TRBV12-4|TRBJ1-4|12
ASSPGQVGEKLF
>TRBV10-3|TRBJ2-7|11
AISEPPAYEQY
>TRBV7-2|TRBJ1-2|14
ASRSGGGSTNYGYT
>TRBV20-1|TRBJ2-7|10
SARVRAYEQY